The 25 T cell receptor beta chains listed next were all sequenced from one sample in a study of blood T cell repertoires in COVID-19. Repertoires were generated with immunoSEQ multiplex PCR, while TCRdb's copy carries only in-frame clones and drops some. This sample has fewer than 600,000 clones, with around nine tenths found just once. Specimen: PBMCs or T cells enriched from blood (not recorded which). These receptors came from a middle-aged woman who had recovered from COVID-19.

This clone was found a few times. The CDR3 region is CSVDRGSSPSEQYF. The DNA for the CDR3 is TGCAGCGTAGACAGGGGATCCTCCCCTAGTGAGCAGTACTTC. The rearrangement joins TRBV29-1 to TRBJ2-7, with TRBD1 matching over 8 bases. The V segment lost 6 bases and the J segment 7 bases; nucleotides outside the gene matches: 14. The CDR3 has 14 residues. The germline gives CDR1 SQVTM, CDR2 ANQGSEA.

The J gene is TRBJ1-2, the V gene TRBV13; possibly TRBD1 for D (6 bases). Germline CDR1 reads PRHDT; CDR2 reads FYEKMQ (reference sequence). The CDR3 has 14 residues. V dropped 0 bases and J dropped 6 bases, with 11 bases sitting between them. CDR3 in amino acids: CASSLGPGVDGYTF. The CDR3 DNA follows: TGTGCCAGCAGCTTAGGTCCAGGGGTGGATGGCTACACCTTC.

V is TRBV14 and J is TRBJ2-1; possible D gene TRBD2, 6 bases. The CDR3 runs to 17 residues. CDR1 is SGHDN and CDR2 is FVKESK in the germline V gene. Deletions cut 0 bases from V and 7 bases from J, with 19 bases between. Here the CDR3 DNA reads TGTGCCAGCAGCCAAGATCGTCGCGGGGCGGTTAGGAATGAGCAGTTCTTC. It translates to CASSQDRRGAVRNEQFF.

The V and J genes are TRBV19 and TRBJ2-7, with D possibly matching TRBD1 (6 bases). Trimming cost V 4 bases and J 6 bases, with 13 bases left between them. This CDR3 comprises 13 residues. The germline CDR1 and CDR2 sequences are LNHDA and SQIVND (reference sequence). As DNA, the CDR3 is TGTGCCAGTAGTAGAGGGGACACCAGCGAGCAGTACTTC. It encodes CASSRGDTSEQYF.

This chain uses TRBV5-6 with TRBJ1-4; 12 bases match TRBD1. J lost 9 bases, V lost 3 bases, and 6 bases had no gene match. In germline, CDR1 is SGHDT, CDR2 YYEEEE. CDR3 size: 15 residues. The CDR3 reads CASSYPGQGAKKLFF. CDR3 in DNA: TGTGCCAGCAGCTACCCGGGACAGGGGGCGAAAAAACTGTTTTTT.

This sequence joins TRBV23-1 and TRBJ2-1; no clear D gene. TRBV23-1 carries the ORF label, with uncertain function. With 3 bases removed from V and 0 bases from J, the gap between germline ends came to 9 bases. CDR3 length equals 15 residues. The CDR3 loop reads CASSHPHSSYNEQFF. The CDR3 DNA follows: TGCGCCAGCAGTCACCCCCATAGCTCCTACAATGAGCAGTTCTTC.

The table lists this clone with a count of one. The V call is TRBV15, the J call TRBJ2-1; 12 bases line up with TRBD2. Trimming took 6 bases from V and 7 from J; bases not matched to a gene: 13. Germline-derived CDR1 and CDR2 are LNHNV and YYDKDF (reference sequence). This CDR3 region has 17 residues. Here the CDR3 reads CATSRGASGRARNEQFF. For the CDR3, the DNA is TGTGCCACCAGTCGGGGGGCTAGCGGGAGGGCGAGGAATGAGCAGTTCTTC.

This clone occurred a few times. The chain uses TRBV4-3 and TRBJ2-2; a possible D gene is TRBD1 (5 bases). CDR3 length: 15 residues. Trimming pared 7 bases from V and 1 base from J, leaving 13 bases between. Germline assignment: CDR1 LGHNA and CDR2 YSLEER. The CDR3 reads CASTYDSLNTGELFF. The DNA for the CDR3 is TGCGCCAGCACCTACGACAGTCTGAACACCGGGGAGCTGTTTTTT.

This sequence joins TRBV4-2 and TRBJ2-5; 7 bases are shared with TRBD2. The CDR3 sequence is 18 residues long. The V segment lost 0 bases and the J segment 2 bases; nucleotides outside the gene matches: 12. The germline gives CDR1 LGHNA, CDR2 YNFKEQ. The CDR3, as DNA: TGTGCCAGCAGCCAAGAATGGAAGGCTAGCGGACTTCAAGAGACCCAGTACTTC. Translated, it gives CASSQEWKASGLQETQYF.

The chain has TRBV5-6 and TRBJ1-1, with 7 bases lining up with TRBD1. The CDR3 is 15 residues long. The V and J ends lost 4 bases and 6 bases, in that order; junction bases with no gene match: 12. CDR1 SGHDT and CDR2 YYEEEE come from the germline V gene. For the CDR3, the DNA is TGTGCCAGCAGCCAGACCCCGACAGGGAGAGCTGAAGCTTTCTTT. It yields the protein CASSQTPTGRAEAFF.

A few counts support this clone. The CDR3 coding sequence is TGTGCCAGCAGCCAAGGGGGGGGTAACTATGGCTACACCTTC. This translates into CASSQGGGNYGYTF. The chain employs TRBV3-1 (or the pseudogene TRBV3-2) and TRBJ1-2; weak D call: TRBD1 (5 bases). Germline V lookup: CDR1 LGHDT, CDR2 YNNKEL (reference sequence). Deletions cut 1 base from V and 1 base from J, with 7 bases between. This CDR3 is 14 amino acids long.

This chain joins TRBV7-2 and TRBJ1-2; possible D gene TRBD1, 6 bases. Trimming pared 2 bases from V and 4 bases from J, leaving 8 bases between. The length of the CDR3 is 13 residues. Per the germline V gene, CDR1 is SGHTA and CDR2 is FQGNSA. The CDR3 sequence: CASSLLRGYGYTF. The CDR3 nucleotides are TGTGCCAGCAGCTTACTCAGGGGCTATGGCTACACCTTC. Variable domain in full (rest from reference TRBV7-2 and TRBJ1-2): GAGVSQSPSNKVTEKGKDVELRCDPISGHTALYWYRQSLGQGLEFLIYFQGNSAPDKSGLPSDRFSAERTGGSVSTLTIQRTQQEDSAVYLCASSLLRGYGYTFGSGTRLTVV.

The V call is TRBV2, the J call TRBJ2-1, with 10 bases lining up with TRBD2. Germline V gene sequence: CDR1 SNHLY, CDR2 FYNNEI. Unmatched junction bases numbered 8, after V lost 7 bases and J lost 5 bases. This CDR3 has 15 amino acids. This CDR3 is CASNLLAGINNEQFF. DNA for the CDR3: TGTGCCAGCAACCTACTAGCGGGAATTAACAATGAGCAGTTCTTC.

The CDR3 bases are TGTGCCAGCAGTAAATTCCCCCTGGAGGAGACCCAGTACTTC. Translated: CASSKFPLEETQYF. J is TRBJ2-5 and V is TRBV2; no reliable D call. V was shortened by 5 bases and J by 5 bases, with 15 bases between the two germline ends. The CDR3 runs 14 residues. CDR1 and CDR2 (germline): SNHLY, FYNNEI.

The J gene is TRBJ1-3, the V gene TRBV28; no reliable D call. The germline V gene encodes CDR1 MDHEN and CDR2 SYDVKM. This CDR3 contains 15 residues. V shed 8 bases and J shed 1 base, with 15 bases lying between them. The CDR3 here is CASVGSGISGNTIYF. The CDR3 nucleotides read TGTGCCAGCGTGGGATCGGGAATATCTGGAAACACCATATATTTT.

The rearrangement links TRBV25-1 to TRBJ1-1; maybe TRBD1 (5 bases). The CDR3 is made up of 15 amino acids. The V end lost 3 bases, the J end lost 1 base, and 12 bases lay between the germline ends. CDR1 and CDR2 (germline): MGHDK, SYGVNS. CDR3 region: CASSDTPGGNTEAFF. Here the CDR3 DNA reads TGTGCCAGCAGTGACACCCCCGGGGGGAACACTGAAGCTTTCTTT.

The chain recombines TRBV3-1 (or the pseudogene TRBV3-2) with TRBJ1-2, with D uncertain. Germline values: CDR1 LGHDT, CDR2 YNNKEL (reference sequence). Deletions cut 1 base from V and 7 bases from J, with 7 bases between. The CDR3 has 12 amino acids. CDR3 nucleotide sequence: TGTGCCAGCAGCCAAGCCGGGATTGGCTACACCTTC. It is translated as CASSQAGIGYTF.

V is TRBV27 and J is TRBJ2-7, with unresolved D. The V end was cut by 0 bases, the J end by 7 bases, with 10 bases between. The CDR3 is made up of 13 amino acids. The germline gives CDR1 MNHEY, CDR2 SMNVEV (reference sequence). CDR3 coding DNA: TGTGCCAGCAGTTTATCTGTAGAAATTGAGCAGTACTTC. It translates to CASSLSVEIEQYF.

CDR3: CASSSEGYTIYF. CDR3 nucleotides: TGTGCCAGCTCCTCGGAGGGGTACACCATATATTTT. The gene calls are TRBV11-3 and TRBJ1-3; D possibly corresponds to TRBD1 (5 bases). The V and J ends lost 8 bases and 8 bases respectively, with 13 bases between them. The CDR3 has 12 residues. CDR1 is SGHNT, CDR2 YENEEA, per germline. Looking up the rest from reference TRBV11-3 and TRBJ1-3 gives the full variable domain: EAGVVQSPRYKIIEKKQPVAFWCNPISGHNTLYWYLQNLGQGPELLIRYENEEAVDDSQLPKDRFSAERLKGVDSTLKIQPAELGDSAVYLCASSSEGYTIYFGEGSWLTVV.

In regard to this clone: Other DNA sequences of this sample code for an identical CDR3. This chain links TRBV3-1 (or the pseudogene TRBV3-2) with TRBJ1-5; tentatively, D is TRBD1 (6 bases). The V and J ends lost 1 base and 7 bases respectively, with 8 bases between them. Germline V gives CDR1 LGHDT, CDR2 YNNKEL (reference sequence). This CDR3 is 13 amino acids long. The DNA for the CDR3 is TGTGCCAGCAGCCAAGGAGGGGGACAGCCCCAGCATTTT. Translating gives CASSQGGGQPQHF.

This chain uses TRBV5-4 with TRBJ1-3; no clear D gene. The V gene lost 0 bases and the J gene lost 2 bases, with 9 bases spanning the gap. This CDR3 is built from 15 residues. Germline-derived CDR1 and CDR2 are SGHNT and YYREEE (reference sequence). The CDR3 nucleotides are TGTGCCAGCAGCTTGGACAGCTTTGCTGGAAACACCATATATTTT. Protein: CASSLDSFAGNTIYF.

This chain uses TRBV3-1 (or the pseudogene TRBV3-2) with TRBJ1-2, with D tentatively TRBD1 (5 bases). This CDR3 spans 16 amino acids. Per germline, CDR1 LGHDT and CDR2 YNNKEL (reference sequence). V was trimmed by 0 bases and J by 4 bases, leaving 15 bases between them. The CDR3 reads CASSQDSRGAGYGYTF. CDR3 nucleotide sequence: TGTGCCAGCAGCCAAGATTCCCGCGGGGCTGGCTATGGCTACACCTTC.

The chain combines TRBV12-5 with TRBJ2-3; 9 nucleotides agree with TRBD2. V lost 5 bases to trimming and J lost 4 bases; unmatched junction nucleotides: 4. The CDR3 is made up of 14 amino acids. Germline values: CDR1 LGHNT, CDR2 FRNRAP. CDR3 residues: CASGPGTSSDTQYF. The CDR3 bases are TGTGCTAGTGGTCCGGGGACTAGCTCAGATACGCAGTATTTT.

The genes are TRBV11-2 and TRBJ2-7; D perhaps matches TRBD2 (6 bases). The ends were cut back, 4 bases at V and 4 bases at J, with 17 bases in the middle. Germline V gene sequence: CDR1 SGHAT, CDR2 FQNNGV. The CDR3 extends over 15 amino acids. Here the CDR3 DNA reads TGTGCCAGCAGCTCCCGGGACTCCTCGTGGTACGAGCAGTACTTC. Translation: CASSSRDSSWYEQYF. Together with reference TRBV11-2 and TRBJ2-7, the CDR3 gives the full variable domain: EAGVAQSPRYKIIEKRQSVAFWCNPISGHATLYWYQQILGQGPKLLIQFQNNGVVDDSQLPKDRFSAERLKGVDSTLKIQPAKLEDSAVYLCASSSRDSSWYEQYFGPGTRLTVT.

The chain employs TRBV28 and TRBJ2-5, with D perhaps matching TRBD1 (6 bases). Germline V gene sequence: CDR1 MDHEN, CDR2 SYDVKM. V lost 8 bases and J lost 2, with 18 bases in between. The CDR3 has 15 amino acids. The DNA for the CDR3 is TGTGCCAGCCAAGCTACAGGGATGGGTCAAGAGACCCAGTACTTC. This translates into CASQATGMGQETQYF.